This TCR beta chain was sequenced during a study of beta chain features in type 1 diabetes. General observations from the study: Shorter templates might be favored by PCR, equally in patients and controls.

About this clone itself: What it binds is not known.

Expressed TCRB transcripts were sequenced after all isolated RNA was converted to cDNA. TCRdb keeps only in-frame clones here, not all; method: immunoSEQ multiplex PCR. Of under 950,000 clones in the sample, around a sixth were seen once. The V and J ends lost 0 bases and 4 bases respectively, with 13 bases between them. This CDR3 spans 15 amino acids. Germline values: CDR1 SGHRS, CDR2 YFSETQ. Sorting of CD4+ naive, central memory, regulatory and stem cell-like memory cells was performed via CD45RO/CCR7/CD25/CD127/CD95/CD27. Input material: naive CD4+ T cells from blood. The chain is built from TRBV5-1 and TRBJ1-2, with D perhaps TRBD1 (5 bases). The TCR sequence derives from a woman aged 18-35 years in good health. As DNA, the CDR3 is TGCGCCAGCAGCTTGGGGCAGGGTGCCCTCTATGGCTACACCTTC. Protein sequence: CASSLGQGALYGYTF.